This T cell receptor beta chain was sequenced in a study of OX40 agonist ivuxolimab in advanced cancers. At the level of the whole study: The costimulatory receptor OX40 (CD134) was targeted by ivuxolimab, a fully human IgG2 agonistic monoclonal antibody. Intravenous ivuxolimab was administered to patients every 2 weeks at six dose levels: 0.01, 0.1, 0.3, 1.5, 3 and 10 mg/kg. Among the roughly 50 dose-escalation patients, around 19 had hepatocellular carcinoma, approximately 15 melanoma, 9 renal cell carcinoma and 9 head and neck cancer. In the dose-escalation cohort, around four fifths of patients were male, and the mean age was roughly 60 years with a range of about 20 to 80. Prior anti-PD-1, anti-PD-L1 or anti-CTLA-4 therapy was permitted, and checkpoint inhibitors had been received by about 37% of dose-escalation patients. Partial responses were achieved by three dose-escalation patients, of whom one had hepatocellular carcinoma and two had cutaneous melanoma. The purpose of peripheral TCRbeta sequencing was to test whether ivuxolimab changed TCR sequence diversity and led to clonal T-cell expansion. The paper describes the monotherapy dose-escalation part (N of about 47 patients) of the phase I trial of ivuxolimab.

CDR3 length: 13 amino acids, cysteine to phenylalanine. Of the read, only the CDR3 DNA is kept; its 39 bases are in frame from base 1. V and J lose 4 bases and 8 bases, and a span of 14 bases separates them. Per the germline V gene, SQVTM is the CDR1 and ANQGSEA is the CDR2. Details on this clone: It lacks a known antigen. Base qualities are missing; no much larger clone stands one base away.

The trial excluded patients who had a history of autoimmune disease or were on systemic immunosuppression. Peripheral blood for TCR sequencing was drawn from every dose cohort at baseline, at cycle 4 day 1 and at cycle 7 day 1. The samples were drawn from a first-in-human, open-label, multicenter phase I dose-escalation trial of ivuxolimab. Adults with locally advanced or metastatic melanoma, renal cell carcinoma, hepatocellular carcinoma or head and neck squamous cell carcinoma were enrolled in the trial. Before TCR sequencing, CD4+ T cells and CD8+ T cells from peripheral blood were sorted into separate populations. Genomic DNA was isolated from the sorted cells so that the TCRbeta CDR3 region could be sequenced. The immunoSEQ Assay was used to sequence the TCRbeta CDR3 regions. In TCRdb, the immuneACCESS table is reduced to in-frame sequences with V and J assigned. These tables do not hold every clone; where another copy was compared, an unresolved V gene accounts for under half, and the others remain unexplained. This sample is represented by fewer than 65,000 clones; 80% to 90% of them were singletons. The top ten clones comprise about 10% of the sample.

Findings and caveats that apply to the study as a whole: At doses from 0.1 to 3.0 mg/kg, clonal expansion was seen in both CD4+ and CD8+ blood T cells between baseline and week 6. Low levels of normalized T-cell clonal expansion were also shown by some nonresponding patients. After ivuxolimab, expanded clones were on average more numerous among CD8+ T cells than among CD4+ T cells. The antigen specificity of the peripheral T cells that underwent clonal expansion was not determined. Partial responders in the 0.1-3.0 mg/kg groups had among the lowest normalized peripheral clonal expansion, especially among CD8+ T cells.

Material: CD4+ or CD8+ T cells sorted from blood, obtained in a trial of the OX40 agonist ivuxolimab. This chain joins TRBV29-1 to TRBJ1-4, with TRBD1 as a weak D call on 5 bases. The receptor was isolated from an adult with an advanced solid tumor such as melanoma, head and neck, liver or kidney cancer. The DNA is TGCAGCGTTGGAGGTGGGGGTGGCGAAAAACTGTTTTTT. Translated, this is CSVGGGGGEKLFF.